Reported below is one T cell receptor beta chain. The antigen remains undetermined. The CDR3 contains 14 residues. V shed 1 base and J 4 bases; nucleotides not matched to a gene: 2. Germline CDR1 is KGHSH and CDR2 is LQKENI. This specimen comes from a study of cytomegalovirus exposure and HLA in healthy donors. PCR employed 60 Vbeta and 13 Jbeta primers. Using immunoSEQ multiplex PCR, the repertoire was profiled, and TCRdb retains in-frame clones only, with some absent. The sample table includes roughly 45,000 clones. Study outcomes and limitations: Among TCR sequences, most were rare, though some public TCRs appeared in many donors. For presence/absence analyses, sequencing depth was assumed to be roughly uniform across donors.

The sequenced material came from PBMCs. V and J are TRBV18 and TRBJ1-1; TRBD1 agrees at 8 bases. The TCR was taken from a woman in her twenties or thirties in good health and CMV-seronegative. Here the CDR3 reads CASSPRTGTTEAFF. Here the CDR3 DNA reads TGTGCCAGCTCACCACGGACAGGGACCACTGAAGCTTTCTTT.